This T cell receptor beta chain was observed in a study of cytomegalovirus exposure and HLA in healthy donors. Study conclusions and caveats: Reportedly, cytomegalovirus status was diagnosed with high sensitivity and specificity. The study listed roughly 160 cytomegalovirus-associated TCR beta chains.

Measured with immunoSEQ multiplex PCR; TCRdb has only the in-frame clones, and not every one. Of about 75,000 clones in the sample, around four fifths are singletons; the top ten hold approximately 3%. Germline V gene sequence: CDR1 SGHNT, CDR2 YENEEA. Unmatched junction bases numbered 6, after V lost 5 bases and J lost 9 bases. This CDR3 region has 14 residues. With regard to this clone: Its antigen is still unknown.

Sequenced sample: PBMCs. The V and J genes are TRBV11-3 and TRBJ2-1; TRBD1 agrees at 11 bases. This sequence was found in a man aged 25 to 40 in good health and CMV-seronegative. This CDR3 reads CASSPRTGGSEQFF. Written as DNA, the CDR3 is TGTGCCAGCAGCCCCCGGACAGGGGGCAGTGAGCAGTTCTTC.